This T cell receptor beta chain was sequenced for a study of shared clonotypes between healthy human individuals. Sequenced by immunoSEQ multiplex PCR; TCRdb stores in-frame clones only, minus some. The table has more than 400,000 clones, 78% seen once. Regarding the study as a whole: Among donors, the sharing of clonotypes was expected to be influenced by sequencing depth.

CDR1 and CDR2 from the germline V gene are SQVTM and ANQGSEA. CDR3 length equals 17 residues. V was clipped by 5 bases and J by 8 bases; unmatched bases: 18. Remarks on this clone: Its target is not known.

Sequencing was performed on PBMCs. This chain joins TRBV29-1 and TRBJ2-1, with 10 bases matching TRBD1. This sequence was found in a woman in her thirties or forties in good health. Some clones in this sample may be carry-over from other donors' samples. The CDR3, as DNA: TGCAGCGTTACCCTTCTCATACCCGGACAGGGGGTCTATGAGCAGTTCTTC. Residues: CSVTLLIPGQGVYEQFF.